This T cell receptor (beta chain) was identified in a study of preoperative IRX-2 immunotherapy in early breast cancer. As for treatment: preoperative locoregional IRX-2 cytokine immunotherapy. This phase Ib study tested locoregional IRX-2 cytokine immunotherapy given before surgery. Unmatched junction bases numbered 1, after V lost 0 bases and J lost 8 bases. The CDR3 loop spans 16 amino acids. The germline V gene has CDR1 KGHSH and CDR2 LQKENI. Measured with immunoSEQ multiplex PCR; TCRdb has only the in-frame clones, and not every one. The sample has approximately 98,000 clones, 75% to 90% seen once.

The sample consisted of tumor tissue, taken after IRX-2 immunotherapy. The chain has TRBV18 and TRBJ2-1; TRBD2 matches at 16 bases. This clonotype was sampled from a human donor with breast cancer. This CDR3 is CASSPPGLAGGDEQFF. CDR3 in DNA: TGTGCCAGCTCACCACCGGGACTAGCGGGAGGGGATGAGCAGTTCTTC. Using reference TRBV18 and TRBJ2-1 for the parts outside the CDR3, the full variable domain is NAGVMQNPRHLVRRRGQEARLRCSPMKGHSHVYWYRQLPEEGLKFMVYLQKENIIDESGMPKERFSAEFPKEGPSILRIQQVVRGDSAAYFCASSPPGLAGGDEQFFGPGTRLTVL.